This T cell receptor (beta chain) was recovered during a study of naive and memory T cell subsets. Per germline, CDR1 MDHEN and CDR2 SYDVKM. The CDR3 runs 13 residues. Trimming removed 6 bases at V and 2 bases at J, with 10 bases between. Cells stained for CD3, CD4, CD8, CD45RA and CD27 were sorted into four subsets. This clonotype was seen ten or more times. The antigen remains undetermined. Both TRBC1 and TRBC2 were covered by a beta constant-region primer of two equimolar oligonucleotides. TCRdb reanalysed the UMI-ligation and nested PCR reads using MiXCR and keeps one entry per CDR3 protein. Here the sample spans more than 35,000 distinct CDR3 sequences, 13% being singletons. Study-level points and caveats: Over 95% of naive TCR sequences appeared only once after error correction, unlike memory subsets.

The sample comprised effector memory CD4+ T cells from blood. Subset indicated: effector memory, CD45RA- CD27-. The chain joins TRBV28 to TRBJ2-5; D ambiguous. The sequence derives from a human donor in good health. In DNA form, the CDR3 reads TGTGCCAGCAGGGTAGGGCAGCAAGAGACCCAGTACTTC. This codes for CASRVGQQETQYF.